This T cell receptor (beta chain) was captured in a study of T cells in Graves' hyperthyroidism and ophthalmopathy. This clonotype was recorded a few times. Used for diagnoses were clinical symptoms, serum thyroxine and TRAb, thyroid ultrasound and orbital computed tomography. The authors took PBMCs from 8.5 to 10 ml fresh peripheral blood. V gave up 7 bases and J gave up 5 bases; unmatched junction bases: 6. Germline V lookup: CDR1 SNHLY, CDR2 FYNNEI. The CDR3 consists of 14 residues. Amplification of TCR beta CDR3 regions was performed using RNA transcripts as template. The study used the HTBI primer set for a first-round RT-PCR of the TCR CDR3. One entry per CDR3 protein results from TCRdb running MiXCR on the multiplex PCR reads. The sample has hundreds of thousands of distinct CDR3 sequences, approximately 14% seen once; the top ten hold about 30%.

Material for sequencing was blood. The receptor's source is a young woman with Graves' hyperthyroidism that later progressed to Graves' ophthalmopathy. This chain links TRBV2 with TRBJ2-1, with 9 bases aligning to TRBD1. The CDR3 DNA follows: TGTGCCAGCACGTTGGACAGGGGAGACAATGAGCAGTTCTTC. This sequence encodes CASTLDRGDNEQFF. The whole variable domain, remainder taken from reference TRBV2 and TRBJ2-1, is EPEVTQTPSHQVTQMGQEVILRCVPISNHLYFYWYRQILGQKVEFLVSFYNNEISEKSEIFDDQFSVERPDGSNFTLKIRSTKLEDSAMYFCASTLDRGDNEQFFGPGTRLTVL.